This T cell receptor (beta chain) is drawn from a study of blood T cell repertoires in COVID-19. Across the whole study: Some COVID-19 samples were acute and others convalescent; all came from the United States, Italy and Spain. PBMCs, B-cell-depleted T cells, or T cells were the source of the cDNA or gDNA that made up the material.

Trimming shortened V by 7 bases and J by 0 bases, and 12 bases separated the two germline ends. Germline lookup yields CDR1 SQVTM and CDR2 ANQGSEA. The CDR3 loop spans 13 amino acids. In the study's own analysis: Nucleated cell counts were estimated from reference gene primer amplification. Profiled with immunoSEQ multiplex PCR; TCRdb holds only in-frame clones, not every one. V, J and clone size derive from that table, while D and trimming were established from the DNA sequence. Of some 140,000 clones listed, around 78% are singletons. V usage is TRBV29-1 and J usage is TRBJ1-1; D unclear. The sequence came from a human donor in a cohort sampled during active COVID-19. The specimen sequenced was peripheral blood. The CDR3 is CSGGNLMNTEAFF. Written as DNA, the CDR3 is TGCAGCGGAGGGAATCTGATGAACACTGAAGCTTTCTTT.